These 25 T cell receptor beta chains came from one sample sequenced in a study of T cells in Graves' hyperthyroidism and ophthalmopathy. From RNA transcripts, TCR beta CDR3 regions were amplified. Initially, a first-round RT-PCR of the TCR CDR3 employed the HTBI primer set. TCRdb passed the multiplex PCR reads through MiXCR, listing each CDR3 protein once. This sample has hundreds of thousands of distinct CDR3 sequences, with 13% to 15% found just once. Sequenced sample: blood. The source is a woman aged 50 to 60 with Graves' ophthalmopathy.

This clonotype was picked up many times. This chain connects TRBV11-1 to TRBJ2-1; no firm D call. The CDR3 extends over 12 amino acids. The germline V gene has CDR1 SGHAT and CDR2 FQDESV (reference sequence). V dropped 5 bases and J dropped 9 bases, with 11 bases sitting between them. The CDR3 DNA follows: TGTGCCAGCAGCAGTAGAGGAGTTGAGCAGTTCTTC. This gives the protein CASSSRGVEQFF.

This chain links TRBV3-1 with TRBJ2-1, with TRBD2 matching over 7 bases. There are 16 residues in the CDR3. Germline V gives CDR1 LGHDT, CDR2 YNNKEL (reference sequence). Trimming took 0 bases from V and 4 from J; bases not matched to a gene: 6. As DNA, the CDR3 is TGTGCCAGCAGCCAAGATTGGGGGAGGGTATACAATGAGCAGTTCTTC. Its protein is CASSQDWGRVYNEQFF.

On this clonotype: Just one base apart from a much larger clone, this may be a read error. The genes are TRBV7-2 and TRBJ1-4; D remains ambiguous. The CDR3 spans 13 residues. Germline V gene data show CDR1 as SGHTA and CDR2 as FQGNSA. V dropped 9 bases and J dropped 3 bases, with 11 bases sitting between them. In DNA, the CDR3 is TGTGCCAGGAGCCGCGGGGCTAATGAAAAACTGTTTTTT. It specifies CARSRGANEKLFF.

This clonotype was seen repeatedly, ten times or more. The V gene is TRBV12-3 or TRBV12-4, the J gene TRBJ1-1; D remains ambiguous. CDR3 length equals 14 residues. Between the trimmed V and J ends, which lost 6 bases and 1 base, there was a span of 12 bases. CDR3 DNA: TGTGCCAGCAGACGAGGGAGTTCGAACACTGAAGCTTTCTTT. It encodes CASRRGSSNTEAFF.

This clonotype was detected many times. J is TRBJ2-6 and V is TRBV5-1; D remains unclear. Deletions cut 4 bases from V and 0 bases from J, with 5 bases between. This CDR3 is 14 amino acids long. Germline V gene sequence: CDR1 SGHRS, CDR2 YFSETQ. In nucleotides, the CDR3 is TGCGCCAGCAGCCCGTTCTCTGGGGCCAACGTCCTGACTTTC. Its protein product is CASSPFSGANVLTF.

This clonotype was detected only a few times. The chain joins TRBV9 to TRBJ2-3; 8 nucleotides align to TRBD2. Germline-derived CDR1 and CDR2 are SGDLS and YYNGEE. The CDR3 is 15 amino acids. V trimming: 5 bases; J trimming: 0 bases; junction bases outside the gene matches: 5. CDR3 sequence: CASSLSGRSTDTQYF. The CDR3 DNA is TGTGCCAGCAGTCTCAGCGGGAGAAGCACAGATACGCAGTATTTT.

The sample holds many counts of this clonotype. The chain joins TRBV6-1 to TRBJ2-1; 12 bases line up with TRBD2. CDR1 and CDR2 (germline): MNHNS, SASEGT. V lost 3 bases to trimming and J lost 13 bases; unmatched junction nucleotides: 10. The CDR3 runs 15 residues. The CDR3 is CASSEKRLAGVDQFF. The DNA of the CDR3 is TGTGCCAGCAGTGAGAAGCGACTAGCGGGAGTAGACCAGTTCTTC.

At least ten counts were recorded for this clonotype. The CDR3 DNA sequence: TGTGCCAGCTCGGTGAGCGGGCAGGCGCCGGGGCAGTACTTC. Its protein is CASSVSGQAPGQYF. The chain recombines TRBV11-2 with TRBJ2-7; D might be TRBD2 (6 bases). The CDR3 consists of 14 residues. Trimming took 8 bases from V and 9 from J, leaving 23 bases between them. From germline, CDR1 is SGHAT and CDR2 FQNNGV.

The chain employs TRBV7-9 and TRBJ2-7, with D possibly called TRBD1 or TRBD2 (5 bases each). V was pared by 5 bases and J by 3 bases, with 14 bases between. CDR1 SEHNR and CDR2 FQNEAQ come from the germline V gene (reference sequence). This CDR3 contains 14 residues. The DNA of the CDR3 is TGTGCCAGCAGCCCTCCGGGACGGGGCTACGAGCAGTACTTC. This gives the protein CASSPPGRGYEQYF. Filled out from reference TRBV7-9 and TRBJ2-7, the complete variable domain reads DTGVSQNPRHKITKRGQNVTFRCDPISEHNRLYWYRQTLGQGPEFLTYFQNEAQLEKSRLLSDRFSAERPKGSFSTLEIQRTEQGDSAMYLCASSPPGRGYEQYFGPGTRLTVT.

This clonotype was counted at least ten times. The chain carries TRBV6-1 and TRBJ1-5; no firm D call. Germline loops: CDR1 MNHNS, CDR2 SASEGT. The CDR3 runs to 13 residues. Deletions cut 2 bases from V and 3 bases from J, with 5 bases between. CDR3 loop: CASSESFNQPQHF. In DNA, the CDR3 is TGTGCCAGCAGTGAAAGCTTCAATCAGCCCCAGCATTTT.

This clonotype was picked up a small number of times. This chain joins TRBV7-8 and TRBJ2-3, with 13 positions matching TRBD2. Germline V gene data show CDR1 as SGHVS and CDR2 as FQNEAQ. This CDR3 is built from 15 residues. Trimming took 6 bases from V and 6 from J; bases not matched to a gene: 6. The CDR3 bases are TGTGCCAGCAGATCGGGACTAGCGGGAACCGATACGCAGTATTTT. It translates to CASRSGLAGTDTQYF.

The chain links TRBV4-3 to TRBJ1-2; TRBD1 agrees at 9 bases. This CDR3 contains 14 residues. From germline, CDR1 is LGHNA and CDR2 YSLEER. Unmatched junction bases numbered 2, after V lost 3 bases and J lost 3 bases. The CDR3 DNA reads as TGCGCCAGCAGCCAGAGGACAGGGGACTATGGCTACACCTTC. It yields the protein CASSQRTGDYGYTF.

Ten or more counts support this clonotype. The rearrangement joins TRBV20-1 to TRBJ2-5; 11 bases are shared with TRBD1. This CDR3 is built from 15 residues. Germline V CDR1 and CDR2: DFQATT, SNEGSKA (reference sequence). Trimming took 2 bases from V and 3 from J; bases not matched to a gene: 5. The DNA for the CDR3 is TGCAGTGCTAGAAAGGACAGGGGGCTCGAAGAGACCCAGTACTTC. This translates into CSARKDRGLEETQYF.

This clonotype showed up many times. The gene calls are TRBV11-1 and TRBJ2-1, with TRBD1 as a possible D gene (5 bases). The CDR3 runs to 14 residues. Trimming left V 4 bases short and J 5 bases short, with 12 bases between. Per germline, CDR1 SGHAT and CDR2 FQDESV (reference sequence). The CDR3 nucleotides read TGTGCCAGCAGCTCAGGAACAGGCAACAATGAGCAGTTCTTC. Its protein is CASSSGTGNNEQFF.

This CDR3 is CASSLKTGTNTEAFF. In DNA, the CDR3 is TGTGCCAGCTCGCTAAAAACAGGGACGAACACTGAAGCTTTCTTT. The rearrangement joins TRBV18 to TRBJ1-1, with D perhaps matching TRBD1 (6 bases). The CDR3 runs 15 residues. V lost 6 bases and J 1 base, leaving 15 bases between the germline ends. Germline values: CDR1 KGHSH, CDR2 LQKENI.

The chain recombines TRBV27 with TRBJ2-1; 10 bases agree with TRBD2. CDR3 size: 15 residues. CDR1 and CDR2 from the germline V gene are MNHEY and SMNVEV (reference sequence). Trimming took 3 bases from V and 9 from J; bases not matched to a gene: 8. The CDR3 reads CASSFRRLAGIEQFF. Here the CDR3 DNA reads TGTGCCAGCAGTTTTCGTCGACTAGCGGGTATTGAGCAGTTCTTC.

The chain carries TRBV27 and TRBJ2-1; D is unresolved. Germline values: CDR1 MNHEY, CDR2 SMNVEV (reference sequence). V was trimmed by 2 bases and J by 8 bases, leaving 10 bases between them. The CDR3 extends over 13 amino acids. The CDR3 region has the DNA TGTGCCAGCAGTTTAAAGTGGGGTGATGAGCAGTTCTTC. The encoded protein is CASSLKWGDEQFF.

The table lists this clonotype with many counts. V is TRBV2 and J is TRBJ1-5; 9 bases match TRBD1. Trimming at V came to 10 bases and at J to 4 bases, leaving 8 bases not matched to a gene. Germline CDR1 is SNHLY and CDR2 is FYNNEI. This CDR3 comprises 14 residues. CDR3 sequence (DNA): TGTGCCATTCGCGACAGGGGGGATAATCAGCCCCAGCATTTT. Translated, it gives CAIRDRGDNQPQHF.

The CDR3 protein is CASSIPGQGVHEQYF. The CDR3, as DNA: TGTGCCAGCAGTATACCGGGACAGGGCGTCCACGAGCAGTACTTC. The V gene is TRBV28, the J gene TRBJ2-7, with 9 bases fitting TRBD1. Unmatched junction bases numbered 10, after V lost 5 bases and J lost 5 bases. In germline, CDR1 is MDHEN, CDR2 SYDVKM. The CDR3 runs 15 residues.

This clonotype has only a few counts. The rearrangement links TRBV15 to TRBJ1-3; D is uncertain. Germline V gene sequence: CDR1 LNHNV, CDR2 YYDKDF (reference sequence). The CDR3 has 12 residues. Trimming cost V 5 bases and J 7 bases, with 9 bases left between them. CDR3 in DNA: TGTGCCACCAGCCCCCGAGGTAACACCATATATTTT. It encodes CATSPRGNTIYF. Filled out from reference TRBV15 and TRBJ1-3, the complete variable domain reads DAMVIQNPRYQVTQFGKPVTLSCSQTLNHNVMYWYQQKSSQAPKLLFHYYDKDFNNEADTPDNFQSRRPNTSFCFLDIRSPGLGDTAMYLCATSPRGNTIYFGEGSWLTVV.

The sample holds a few counts of this clonotype. The chain combines TRBV27 with TRBJ2-2; 9 bases fit TRBD1. Trimming took 8 bases from V and 4 from J; bases not matched to a gene: 5. The CDR3 is 14 amino acids. Germline lookup yields CDR1 MNHEY and CDR2 SMNVEV (reference sequence). CDR3 amino acids: CASWDREGTGELFF. The CDR3 nucleotides are TGTGCCAGCTGGGACAGGGAGGGCACCGGGGAGCTGTTTTTT.

This clonotype has a count of ten or more. The chain is built from TRBV20-1 and TRBJ1-5; no clear D. This CDR3 spans 12 amino acids. Trimming took off 0 bases at V and 5 bases at J, with 5 bases between the two ends. Germline V gene sequence: CDR1 DFQATT, CDR2 SNEGSKA (reference sequence). The CDR3 loop reads CSARDGDQPQHF. The DNA for the CDR3 is TGCAGTGCTAGAGATGGGGATCAGCCCCAGCATTTT.

The V gene is TRBV30, the J gene TRBJ2-4; D unresolved. V lost 5 bases, J lost 1 base, and 12 bases lay in between. This CDR3 comprises 14 residues. Germline V gene data show CDR1 as GTSNPN and CDR2 as SVGIG (reference sequence). The CDR3 bases are TGTGCCTGGGAGATCGAAGGGGCCAAAAACATTCAGTACTTC. This translates into CAWEIEGAKNIQYF.

There are many counts of this clonotype. The chain couples TRBV20-1 to TRBJ1-4, with D unclear. The CDR3 loop spans 14 amino acids. With 1 base removed from V and 8 bases from J, the gap between germline ends came to 14 bases. The germline CDR1 and CDR2 sequences are DFQATT and SNEGSKA (reference sequence). The CDR3 sequence is CSARVLKGREKLFF. The CDR3, as DNA: TGCAGTGCTAGAGTATTAAAGGGTAGAGAAAAACTGTTTTTT.

In its sample, this clonotype was seen many times. The gene calls are TRBV6-5 and TRBJ2-3; D possibly corresponds to TRBD2 (6 bases). The CDR3 consists of 17 residues. V lost 0 bases to trimming and J lost 0 bases, with 13 bases between them. Germline-derived CDR1 and CDR2 are MNHEY and SVGAGI. The CDR3 region has the DNA TGTGCCAGCAGTTACTCGGTGTTCGCGGGAAGCACAGATACGCAGTATTTT. Protein sequence: CASSYSVFAGSTDTQYF.